This record concerns one T cell receptor beta chain sequence. These data belong to a study of blood T cell repertoires in COVID-19. This CDR3 contains 14 residues. The germline V gene encodes CDR1 SGHNT and CDR2 YYREEE (reference sequence). V gave up 0 bases and J gave up 7 bases, with 10 bases separating them. This table comes from immunoSEQ multiplex PCR, and its TCRdb copy is limited to in-frame clones, with some not included. Of 410,000 or so clones in the sample, 70% to 90% were seen once. The sample taken for sequencing was peripheral blood. The gene calls are TRBV5-4 and TRBJ1-4; the D gene is possibly TRBD1 (5 bases). The TCR comes from a woman in her 40s with COVID-19, enrolled during active disease. CDR3 amino acids: CASSLAGGSEKLFF. In DNA form, the CDR3 reads TGTGCCAGCAGCTTGGCCGGGGGGAGTGAAAAACTGTTTTTT.